The next 13 T cell receptor beta chains were all read from a single sample in a study of shared clonotypes between healthy human individuals. Generated by immunoSEQ multiplex PCR, the TCRdb table keeps only in-frame clones and is missing some. The sample contains some 1 million clones, around 76% of which appear only once. The sample comprised memory CD4+ T cells sorted from blood. Indicated subset: CD45RA-negative fraction. The source of these receptors is a man aged 18 to 35 in good health.

J is TRBJ1-2 and V is TRBV9, with D maybe TRBD1 (5 bases). V gave up 3 bases and J gave up 6 bases, with 18 bases separating them. The CDR3 loop spans 15 amino acids. Per germline, CDR1 SGDLS and CDR2 YYNGEE. The CDR3 sequence: CASSAQGGVPHGYTF. CDR3 nucleotide sequence: TGTGCCAGCAGCGCCCAAGGAGGGGTACCCCATGGCTACACCTTC.

The chain carries TRBV5-1 and TRBJ2-7; TRBD1 might be the D (7 bases). CDR1 and CDR2 from the germline V gene are SGHRS and YFSETQ. The V end was cut by 0 bases, the J end by 2 bases, with 15 bases between. The CDR3 extends over 16 amino acids. The CDR3 region has the DNA TGCGCCAGCAGCTTGGAGCCAACCAGGGGGGCCTACGAGCAGTACTTC. Translation: CASSLEPTRGAYEQYF.

The sample holds many counts of this clone. This chain connects TRBV7-8 to TRBJ2-7; no definite D call. The ends were cut back, 2 bases at V and 5 bases at J, with 13 bases in the middle. The CDR3 sequence is 14 residues long. Germline-derived CDR1 and CDR2 are SGHVS and FQNEAQ. The CDR3 loop is CASSLRPFVDEQYF. The CDR3 DNA reads as TGTGCCAGCAGCTTAAGGCCATTTGTGGACGAGCAGTACTTC.

The chain combines TRBV2 with TRBJ2-5; D possibly corresponds to TRBD1 (6 bases). This CDR3 spans 14 amino acids. Germline loops: CDR1 SNHLY, CDR2 FYNNEI. Trimming removed 2 bases from V and 7 bases from J, with 14 bases in between. The CDR3 spells CASSEIRTEVTQYF. The CDR3 bases are TGTGCCAGCAGTGAAATTAGGACAGAGGTGACCCAGTACTTC.

This chain links TRBV6-5 with TRBJ1-2, with TRBD1 matching 7 bases. The CDR3 length is 13 residues. Germline CDR1 MNHEY, CDR2 SVGAGI. V lost 4 bases, J lost 8 bases, and 7 bases stayed unmatched. The DNA for the CDR3 is TGTGCCAGCAGTTCCCGAACAGGGGCAGGCTACACCTTC. Protein: CASSSRTGAGYTF.

The chain uses TRBV2 and TRBJ1-2, with a tentative D call TRBD1 (5 bases). V dropped 1 base and J dropped 8 bases, with 20 bases sitting between them. The CDR3 runs to 16 residues. Germline CDR1 is SNHLY and CDR2 is FYNNEI. This CDR3 is CASSEEGTGNLKGYTF. The CDR3, as DNA: TGTGCCAGCAGTGAAGAGGGGACTGGGAATCTAAAGGGCTACACCTTC.

The V call is TRBV30, the J call TRBJ1-1; the D is unclear. CDR3 length: 12 amino acids. The V gene lost 0 bases and the J gene lost 5 bases, with 7 bases spanning the gap. Per germline, CDR1 GTSNPN and CDR2 SVGIG (reference sequence). The CDR3 loop reads CAWSVKSTEAFF. In DNA form, the CDR3 reads TGTGCCTGGAGTGTAAAAAGTACTGAAGCTTTCTTT.

The chain employs TRBV7-2 and TRBJ2-1; tentatively, D is TRBD1 (6 bases). With 2 bases removed from V and 8 bases from J, the gap between germline ends came to 10 bases. The CDR3 covers 13 residues. CDR1 is SGHTA, CDR2 FQGNSA, per germline. Written as DNA, the CDR3 is TGTGCCAGCAGCTTAAGGGGGTTCGATGAGCAGTTCTTC. It encodes CASSLRGFDEQFF.

V is TRBV4-1 and J is TRBJ2-2; a possible D gene is TRBD2 (7 bases). Germline-derived CDR1 and CDR2 are MGHRA and YSYEKL. CDR3 length: 16 residues. The germline V and J ends were trimmed by 4 bases and 1 base, with 13 bases remaining between them. The CDR3 here is CASSPGGLGNTGELFF. The CDR3 region has the DNA TGCGCCAGCAGCCCCGGGGGGCTGGGGAACACCGGGGAGCTGTTTTTT.

The V call is TRBV11-2, the J call TRBJ2-3; 8 nucleotides align to TRBD2. CDR1 is SGHAT and CDR2 is FQNNGV in the germline V gene. The CDR3 is 15 amino acids. The trim removed 4 bases at V and 4 bases at J, leaving 7 bases unmatched. CDR3 residues: CASSSSGGPADTQYF. The CDR3 coding sequence is TGTGCCAGCAGCTCTTCGGGGGGGCCGGCAGATACGCAGTATTTT.

About this clone itself: An end of the junction differs from the germline gene, which may be a read error. The chain has TRBV7-7 and TRBJ2-1; D perhaps matches TRBD1 (6 bases). Germline V gene sequence: CDR1 SSHAT, CDR2 FNYEAQ (reference sequence). This CDR3 has 16 residues. DNA for the CDR3: TGTGCTAGCAGTCCACAGGGAACTGGCACCTACAATGAGCAGTTCTTC. This gives the protein CASSPQGTGTYNEQFF.

The rearrangement links TRBV7-2 to TRBJ2-7, with 7 bases fitting TRBD2. The CDR3 has 14 amino acids. Losses at the gene ends were 5 bases for V and 6 bases for J; bases not matched to a gene: 10. Germline values: CDR1 SGHTA, CDR2 FQGNSA. CDR3 residues: CASSTHRTSFEQYF. The CDR3 coding sequence is TGTGCCAGCAGCACTCATCGGACTAGTTTCGAGCAGTACTTC.

CDR3 bases: TGCGCCAGCAGCTCGGCCGGGACTAGCGGGGGAAGTCGCCCAGATACGCAGTATTTT. Translated, it gives CASSSAGTSGGSRPDTQYF. V is TRBV5-1 and J is TRBJ2-3; TRBD2 aligns across 14 bases. J lost 4 bases, V lost 3 bases, and 13 bases had no gene match. CDR3 length equals 19 residues. Germline V gene data show CDR1 as SGHRS and CDR2 as YFSETQ.